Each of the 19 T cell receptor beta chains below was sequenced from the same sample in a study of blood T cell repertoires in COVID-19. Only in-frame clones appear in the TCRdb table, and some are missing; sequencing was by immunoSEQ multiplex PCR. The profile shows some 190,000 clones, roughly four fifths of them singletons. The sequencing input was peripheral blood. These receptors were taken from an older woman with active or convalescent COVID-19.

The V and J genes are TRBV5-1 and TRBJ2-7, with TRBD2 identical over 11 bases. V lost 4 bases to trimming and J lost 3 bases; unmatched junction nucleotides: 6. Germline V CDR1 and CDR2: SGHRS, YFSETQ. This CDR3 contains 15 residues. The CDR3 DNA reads TGCGCCAGCAGCCCGGGACTAGCGGCAAGCTACGAGCAGTACTTC. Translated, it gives CASSPGLAASYEQYF.

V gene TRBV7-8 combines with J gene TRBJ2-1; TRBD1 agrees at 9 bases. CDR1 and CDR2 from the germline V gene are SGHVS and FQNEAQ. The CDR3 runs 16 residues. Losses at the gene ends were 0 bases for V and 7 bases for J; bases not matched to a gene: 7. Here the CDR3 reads CASSLAGQGRVNEQFF. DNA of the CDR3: TGTGCCAGCAGCTTAGCCGGACAGGGGAGGGTTAATGAGCAGTTCTTC.

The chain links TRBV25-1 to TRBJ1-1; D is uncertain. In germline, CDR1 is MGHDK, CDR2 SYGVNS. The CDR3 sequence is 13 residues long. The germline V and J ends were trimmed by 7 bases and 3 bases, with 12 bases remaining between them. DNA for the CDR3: TGTGCCAGCACAACCGGGCGGGACACTGAAGCTTTCTTT. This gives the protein CASTTGRDTEAFF.

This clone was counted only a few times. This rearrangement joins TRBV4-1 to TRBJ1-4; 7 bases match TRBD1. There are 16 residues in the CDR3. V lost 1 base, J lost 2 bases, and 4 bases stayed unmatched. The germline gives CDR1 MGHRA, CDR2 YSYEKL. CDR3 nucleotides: TGCGCCAGCAGCCAAGGACAGGGTTTTACTAATGAAAAACTGTTTTTT. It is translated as CASSQGQGFTNEKLFF.

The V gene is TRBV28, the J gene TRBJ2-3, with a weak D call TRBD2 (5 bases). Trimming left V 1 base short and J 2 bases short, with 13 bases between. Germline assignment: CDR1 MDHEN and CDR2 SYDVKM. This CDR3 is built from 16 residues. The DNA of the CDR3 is TGTGCCAGCAGTTTATTACGGGGATCCGCCACAGATACGCAGTATTTT. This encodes CASSLLRGSATDTQYF.

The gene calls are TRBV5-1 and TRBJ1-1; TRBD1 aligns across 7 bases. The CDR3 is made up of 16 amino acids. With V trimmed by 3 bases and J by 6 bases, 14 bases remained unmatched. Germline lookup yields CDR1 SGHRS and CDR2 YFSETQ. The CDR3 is CASSSNRQGTSAEAFF. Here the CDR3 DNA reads TGCGCCAGCAGCTCGAACCGACAGGGAACTTCGGCTGAAGCTTTCTTT.

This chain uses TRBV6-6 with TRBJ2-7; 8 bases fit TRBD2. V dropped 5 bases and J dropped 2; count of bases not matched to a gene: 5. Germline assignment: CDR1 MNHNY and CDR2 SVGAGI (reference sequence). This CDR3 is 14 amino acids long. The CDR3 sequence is CASSLGTSAYEQYF. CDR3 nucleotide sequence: TGTGCCAGCAGTCTCGGGACTAGTGCCTACGAGCAGTACTTC.

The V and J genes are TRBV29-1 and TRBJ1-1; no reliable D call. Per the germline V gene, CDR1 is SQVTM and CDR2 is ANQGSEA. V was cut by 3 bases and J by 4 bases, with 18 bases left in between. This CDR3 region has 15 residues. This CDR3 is CSVDFPADGSTEAFF. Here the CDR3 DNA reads TGCAGCGTTGATTTCCCTGCTGATGGGAGCACTGAAGCTTTCTTT.

CDR3 sequence: CASSYSTTSGISIGPYEQYF. The DNA for the CDR3 is TGTGCCAGCAGTTACTCGACTACTAGCGGGATATCAATAGGCCCCTACGAGCAGTACTTC. This chain joins TRBV6-2 or TRBV6-3 and TRBJ2-7; TRBD2 matches 10 bases. The CDR3 extends over 20 amino acids. CDR1 MNHEY and CDR2 SVGEGT come from the germline V gene. V was pared by 0 bases and J by 2 bases, with 16 bases of the junction left unmatched.

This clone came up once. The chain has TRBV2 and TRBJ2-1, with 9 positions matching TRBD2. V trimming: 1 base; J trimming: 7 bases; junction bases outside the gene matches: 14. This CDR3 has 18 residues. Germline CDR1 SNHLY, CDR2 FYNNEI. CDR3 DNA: TGTGCCAGCAGTGAAGATCGGCTCGGGGCGGGAGGGCGGAATGAGCAGTTCTTC. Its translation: CASSEDRLGAGGRNEQFF.

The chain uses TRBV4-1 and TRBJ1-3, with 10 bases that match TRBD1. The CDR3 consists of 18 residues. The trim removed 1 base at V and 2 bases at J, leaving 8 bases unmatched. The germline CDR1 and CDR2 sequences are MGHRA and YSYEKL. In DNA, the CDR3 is TGCGCCAGCAGCCAAGCCGGACCCGGACAGGGGGCTGGAAACACCATATATTTT. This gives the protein CASSQAGPGQGAGNTIYF.

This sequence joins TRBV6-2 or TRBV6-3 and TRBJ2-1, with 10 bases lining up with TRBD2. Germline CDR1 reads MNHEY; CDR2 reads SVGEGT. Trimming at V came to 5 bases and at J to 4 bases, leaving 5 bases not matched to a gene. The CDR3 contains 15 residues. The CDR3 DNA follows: TGTGCCAGCAGTCCAAGCGGGAGGGATTACAATGAGCAGTTCTTC. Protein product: CASSPSGRDYNEQFF.

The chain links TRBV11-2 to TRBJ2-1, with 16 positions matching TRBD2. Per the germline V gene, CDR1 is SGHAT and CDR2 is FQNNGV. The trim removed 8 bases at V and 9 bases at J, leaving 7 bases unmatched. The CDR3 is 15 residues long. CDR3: CASRKGTSGRGEQFF. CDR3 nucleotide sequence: TGTGCCAGCCGCAAAGGGACTAGCGGGAGGGGTGAGCAGTTCTTC.

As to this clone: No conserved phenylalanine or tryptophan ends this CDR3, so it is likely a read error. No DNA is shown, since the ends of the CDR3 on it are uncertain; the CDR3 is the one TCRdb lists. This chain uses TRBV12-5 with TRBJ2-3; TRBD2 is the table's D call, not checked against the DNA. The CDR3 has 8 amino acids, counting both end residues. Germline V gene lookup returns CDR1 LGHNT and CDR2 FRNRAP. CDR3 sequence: CASGSGTK.

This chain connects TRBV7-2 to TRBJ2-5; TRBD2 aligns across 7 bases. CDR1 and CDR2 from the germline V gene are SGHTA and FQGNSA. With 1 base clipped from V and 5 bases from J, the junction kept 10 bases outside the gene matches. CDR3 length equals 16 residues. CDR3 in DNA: TGTGCCAGCAGCTTAGGGCGAGGGAGGGCCTGGGAGACCCAGTACTTC. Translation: CASSLGRGRAWETQYF.

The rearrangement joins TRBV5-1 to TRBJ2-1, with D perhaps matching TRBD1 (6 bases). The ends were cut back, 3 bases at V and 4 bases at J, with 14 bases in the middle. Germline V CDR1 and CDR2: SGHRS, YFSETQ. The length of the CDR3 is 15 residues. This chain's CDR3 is CASSSSGTNYNEQFF. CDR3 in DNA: TGCGCCAGCAGCTCCTCCGGGACAAATTACAATGAGCAGTTCTTC. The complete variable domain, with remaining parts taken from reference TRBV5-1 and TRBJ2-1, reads KAGVTQTPRYLIKTRGQQVTLSCSPISGHRSVSWYQQTPGQGLQFLFEYFSETQRNKGNFPGRFSGRQFSNSRSEMNVSTLELGDSALYLCASSSSGTNYNEQFFGPGTRLTVL.

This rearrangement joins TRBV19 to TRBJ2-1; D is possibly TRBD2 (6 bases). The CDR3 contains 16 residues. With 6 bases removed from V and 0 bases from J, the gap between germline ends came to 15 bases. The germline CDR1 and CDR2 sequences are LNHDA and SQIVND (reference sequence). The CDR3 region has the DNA TGTGCCAGTAGCCTTAGCGGAGCTAGCTCCTACAATGAGCAGTTCTTC. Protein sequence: CASSLSGASSYNEQFF.

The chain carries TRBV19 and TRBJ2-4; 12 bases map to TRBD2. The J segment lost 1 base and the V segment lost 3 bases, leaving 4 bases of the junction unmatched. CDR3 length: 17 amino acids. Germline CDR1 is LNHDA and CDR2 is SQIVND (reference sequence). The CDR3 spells CASSILAGGRAKNIQYF. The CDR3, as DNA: TGTGCCAGTAGTATCCTAGCGGGAGGGCGGGCCAAAAACATTCAGTACTTC.

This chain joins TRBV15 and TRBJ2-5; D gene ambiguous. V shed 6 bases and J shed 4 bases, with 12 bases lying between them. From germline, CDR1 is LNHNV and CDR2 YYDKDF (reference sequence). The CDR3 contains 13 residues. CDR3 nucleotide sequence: TGTGCCACCAGACAGAACATGCGAGAGACCCAGTACTTC. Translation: CATRQNMRETQYF.